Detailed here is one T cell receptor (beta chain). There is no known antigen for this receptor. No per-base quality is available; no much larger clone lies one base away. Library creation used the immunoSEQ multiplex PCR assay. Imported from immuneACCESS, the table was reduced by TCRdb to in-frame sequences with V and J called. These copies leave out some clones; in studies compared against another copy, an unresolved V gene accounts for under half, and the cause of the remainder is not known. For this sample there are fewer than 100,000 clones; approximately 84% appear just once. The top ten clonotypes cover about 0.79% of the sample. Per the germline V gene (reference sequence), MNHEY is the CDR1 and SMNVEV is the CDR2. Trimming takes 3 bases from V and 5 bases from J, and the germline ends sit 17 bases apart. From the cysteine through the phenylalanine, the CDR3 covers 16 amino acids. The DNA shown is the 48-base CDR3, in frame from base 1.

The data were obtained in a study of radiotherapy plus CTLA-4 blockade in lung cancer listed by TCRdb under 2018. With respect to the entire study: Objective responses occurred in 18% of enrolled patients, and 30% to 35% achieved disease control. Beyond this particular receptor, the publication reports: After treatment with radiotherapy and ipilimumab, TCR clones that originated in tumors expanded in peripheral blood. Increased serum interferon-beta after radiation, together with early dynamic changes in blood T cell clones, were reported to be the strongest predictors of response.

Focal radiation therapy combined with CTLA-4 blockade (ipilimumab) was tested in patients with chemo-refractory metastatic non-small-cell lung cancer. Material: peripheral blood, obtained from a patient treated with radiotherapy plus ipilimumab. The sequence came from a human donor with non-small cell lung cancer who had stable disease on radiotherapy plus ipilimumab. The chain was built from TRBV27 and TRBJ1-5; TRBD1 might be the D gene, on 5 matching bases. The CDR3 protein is CASSLKGTGQDQPQHF. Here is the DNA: TGTGCCAGCAGTTTGAAGGGGACGGGTCAGGATCAGCCCCAGCATTTT.